This T cell receptor beta chain was sequenced during a study of cytomegalovirus exposure and HLA in healthy donors. The CDR3 length is 16 residues. V was shortened by 1 base and J by 7 bases, with 20 bases between the two germline ends. Germline loops: CDR1 LNHDA, CDR2 SQIVND (reference sequence). It was with 60 Vbeta and 13 Jbeta primers that the PCR ran. Repertoires were generated with immunoSEQ multiplex PCR, while TCRdb's copy carries only in-frame clones and drops some. This sample has about 150,000 clones; roughly 83% occur once, and the top ten carry approximately 8%. Points from the study as a whole: Earlier analysis looked at TCR beta V segments, and most were productive about 90% or about 30% of the time.

Concerning this clone: The antigen remains undetermined.

Sequencing was performed on PBMCs. The origin of this receptor is a man in his thirties or forties in good health and CMV-seropositive. The V gene is TRBV19, the J gene TRBJ2-7; D is possibly TRBD2 (6 bases). The CDR3 DNA sequence: TGTGCCAGTAGTATAGGAGGAGGGCAGACGAGTTTGGAGCAGTACTTC. It specifies CASSIGGGQTSLEQYF.